The T cell receptor beta chain under discussion was sequenced for a study of blood T cell repertoires in COVID-19. On the study more broadly: Researchers got acute and convalescent COVID-19 samples from the United States, Italy and Spain. PBMCs, B-cell-depleted T cells, or T cells were the source of the cDNA or gDNA that made up the material.

Per the original methods: For nucleated cells, counts were estimated from reference gene primer amplification. The assay was immunoSEQ multiplex PCR, and TCRdb's table has in-frame clones only and misses some. Clone size and V and J calls were adopted from that table, with D and trimming inferred from the DNA. The table shows some 150,000 clones, with approximately 86% occurring only once. The CDR3 length is 13 residues. V trimming: 6 bases; J trimming: 5 bases; junction bases outside the gene matches: 5. Germline CDR1 reads KGHSH; CDR2 reads LQKENI. The chain is built from TRBV18 and TRBJ2-7; 9 bases agree with TRBD2. The clonotype originates from a man between 65 and 85 years old with acute or convalescent COVID-19. The specimen sequenced was peripheral blood. The CDR3 DNA reads as TGTGCCAGCTCCCCTAGCGGGAACCACGAGCAGTACTTC. Protein: CASSPSGNHEQYF.